One sample yielded the 28 T cell receptor beta chains listed below, sequenced in a study of CD8 T cells in Susac syndrome. About 0.5 to 1 ug RNA was reverse transcribed with random hexamers. TCRdb called the immunoSEQ multiplex PCR reads again in MiXCR, with one record for every CDR3 protein. Seen here are around 230,000 distinct CDR3 sequences, about 95% observed once, and the top ten hold about 0.1%. The sequenced sample was CD4+ T cells from PBMCs. The origin of the receptors is a human donor with Susac syndrome.

This chain links TRBV20-1 with TRBJ1-3, with TRBD1 as a possible D gene (5 bases). Trimming pared 6 bases from V and 0 bases from J, leaving 12 bases between. This CDR3 is built from 14 residues. Germline CDR1 reads DFQATT; CDR2 reads SNEGSKA (reference sequence). Written as DNA, the CDR3 is TGCAGTGCCCTCTCGGGGGGCTCTGGAAACACCATATATTTT. Protein product: CSALSGGSGNTIYF.

The chain recombines TRBV20-1 with TRBJ2-1; D assignment may be TRBD1 or TRBD2 (5 bases each). V dropped 4 bases and J dropped 2 bases, with 15 bases sitting between them. The germline CDR1 and CDR2 sequences are DFQATT and SNEGSKA (reference sequence). The CDR3 contains 15 residues. The DNA for the CDR3 is TGCAGTGCTACATTCCGGGGCTTGACCTACAATGAGCAGTTCTTC. Its translation is CSATFRGLTYNEQFF.

The chain has TRBV7-2 and TRBJ2-1, with D possibly being TRBD1 (6 bases). V lost 3 bases and J 5 bases, leaving 11 bases between the germline ends. Germline V CDR1 and CDR2: SGHTA, FQGNSA. This CDR3 has 14 residues. As DNA, the CDR3 is TGTGCCAGCAGCTTGGGCCCAGGGGACAATGAGCAGTTCTTC. This encodes CASSLGPGDNEQFF.

This clonotype was found once. At one end, the junction sequence differs from germline, possibly due to a read error. The V and J genes are TRBV4-1 and TRBJ2-2; D is possibly TRBD2 (5 bases). Germline V lookup: CDR1 MGHRA, CDR2 YSYEKL. There are 14 residues in the CDR3. The CDR3 loop is CANSQVEGIGELFF. In nucleotides, the CDR3 is TGCGCCAACAGCCAAGTCGAGGGTATCGGGGAGCTGTTTTTT.

This rearrangement joins TRBV19 to TRBJ2-2, with 8 positions matching TRBD1. The CDR3 length is 15 residues. Trimming cost V 7 bases and J 0 bases; bases outside gene matches: 4. Looked up from germline, CDR1 is LNHDA and CDR2 is SQIVND (reference sequence). CDR3 sequence: CASTRTGTNTGELFF. The CDR3 DNA follows: TGTGCCAGTACCCGGACAGGGACGAACACCGGGGAGCTGTTTTTT.

This chain connects TRBV5-4 to TRBJ2-6; D call uncertain. The CDR3 covers 16 residues. Germline CDR1 and CDR2: SGHNT and YYREEE (reference sequence). V lost 0 bases and J lost 0, with 7 bases in between. This CDR3 reads CASSLGHISGANVLTF. CDR3 nucleotide sequence: TGTGCCAGCAGCTTGGGACACATCTCTGGGGCCAACGTCCTGACTTTC.

The chain carries TRBV7-9 and TRBJ2-7, with no clear D. V dropped 2 bases and J dropped 3 bases, with 8 bases sitting between them. CDR3 size: 13 residues. Looked up from germline, CDR1 is SEHNR and CDR2 is FQNEAQ (reference sequence). The CDR3 nucleotides read TGTGCCAGCAGCTTAAGAACCAACTACGAGCAGTACTTC. Translation: CASSLRTNYEQYF.

The chain employs TRBV20-1 and TRBJ2-2; 7 nucleotides line up with TRBD2. V lost 0 bases and J lost 5; bases outside the gene matches: 9. CDR1 DFQATT and CDR2 SNEGSKA come from the germline V gene (reference sequence). CDR3 length equals 16 residues. The CDR3 coding sequence is TGCAGTGCTAGAGAGTCTGGGAGGGTTGGAACCGGGGAGCTGTTTTTT. It translates to CSARESGRVGTGELFF.

V usage is TRBV30 and J usage is TRBJ1-2; D might be TRBD1 (6 bases). The germline gives CDR1 GTSNPN, CDR2 SVGIG (reference sequence). V lost 8 bases and J 7 bases, leaving 17 bases between the germline ends. The CDR3 sequence is 12 residues long. The DNA of the CDR3 is TGTGCCATCTTGTGGGGGGCCAGTGGCTACACCTTC. Translation gives CAILWGASGYTF.

J is TRBJ2-1 and V is TRBV4-1, with 9 bases matching TRBD2. Trimming at V came to 4 bases and at J to 2 bases, leaving 3 bases not matched to a gene. The length of the CDR3 is 15 residues. Germline V gene sequence: CDR1 MGHRA, CDR2 YSYEKL. The CDR3 reads CASSLLAGPYNEQFF. The DNA for the CDR3 is TGCGCCAGCAGCCTTCTAGCGGGACCCTACAATGAGCAGTTCTTC.

The chain is built from TRBV5-4 and TRBJ1-2, with TRBD1 matching over 8 bases. Germline V gives CDR1 SGHNT, CDR2 YYREEE (reference sequence). Trimming took 3 bases from V and 6 from J; bases not matched to a gene: 10. This CDR3 region has 15 residues. CDR3 in amino acids: CASSWGDRSVDGYTF. The CDR3 DNA reads as TGTGCCAGCAGCTGGGGGGACAGGAGTGTGGATGGCTACACCTTC.

The chain is built from TRBV7-8 and TRBJ1-1; D remains ambiguous. The CDR3 contains 12 residues. The V and J ends lost 3 bases and 3 bases respectively, with 5 bases between them. Germline CDR1 SGHVS, CDR2 FQNEAQ. CDR3 in amino acids: CASSFTDTEAFF. CDR3 coding DNA: TGTGCCAGCAGCTTTACAGACACTGAAGCTTTCTTT.

The rearrangement joins TRBV7-8 to TRBJ1-5; TRBD1 aligns across 7 bases. Germline V gene lookup returns CDR1 SGHVS and CDR2 FQNEAQ. The V and J ends lost 5 bases and 6 bases, in that order; junction bases with no gene match: 7. The CDR3 has 14 residues. The CDR3 loop is CASSPTGVSQPQHF. DNA of the CDR3: TGTGCCAGCAGCCCAACAGGGGTTAGTCAGCCCCAGCATTTT.

The chain uses TRBV30 and TRBJ1-1; D remains unclear. Per germline, CDR1 GTSNPN and CDR2 SVGIG (reference sequence). CDR3 length equals 12 residues. Trimming shortened V by 5 bases and J by 10 bases, and 17 bases separated the two germline ends. The DNA of the CDR3 is TGTGCCTGGTGCAGCGTCTCCGGCAGAGCTTTCTTT. Translating it yields CAWCSVSGRAFF.

This chain joins TRBV6-4 and TRBJ2-3, with D perhaps matching TRBD2 (6 bases). The length of the CDR3 is 14 residues. The V gene lost 4 bases and the J gene lost 3 bases, with 11 bases spanning the gap. Germline V gene data show CDR1 as MRHNA and CDR2 as SNTAGT. The DNA of the CDR3 is TGTGCCAGCAGTGGATTCGGGAGTACAGATACGCAGTATTTT. This sequence encodes CASSGFGSTDTQYF.

The chain couples TRBV29-1 to TRBJ2-3, with D tentatively TRBD1 (6 bases). V was trimmed by 4 bases and J by 5 bases, leaving 10 bases between them. CDR3 length: 12 residues. Germline assignment: CDR1 SQVTM and CDR2 ANQGSEA. The CDR3 protein is CSVVTGLDTQYF. The CDR3, as DNA: TGCAGCGTTGTCACAGGGTTAGATACGCAGTATTTT.

The rearrangement links TRBV6-5 to TRBJ1-1; D remains ambiguous. Germline lookup yields CDR1 MNHEY and CDR2 SVGAGI. The length of the CDR3 is 10 residues. The CDR3 nucleotides are TGTGCGTGTGGGAACACTGAAGCTTTCTTT. Amino acids: CACGNTEAFF.

CDR3 amino acids: CASSLALYGYTF. CDR3 sequence (DNA): TGTGCCAGCAGTTTGGCTCTCTATGGCTACACCTTC. V gene TRBV28 combines with J gene TRBJ1-2; no definite D call. The germline V gene has CDR1 MDHEN and CDR2 SYDVKM. This CDR3 has 12 residues. Between the trimmed V and J ends, which lost 3 bases and 4 bases, there was a span of 6 bases.

The chain recombines TRBV27 with TRBJ1-5; no clear D gene. V dropped 3 bases and J dropped 6 bases, with 9 bases sitting between them. CDR3 length: 13 amino acids. Germline loops: CDR1 MNHEY, CDR2 SMNVEV (reference sequence). CDR3 sequence reads: CASSLTRGQPQHF. CDR3 DNA sequence: TGTGCCAGCAGTTTGACGAGAGGTCAGCCCCAGCATTTT.

The rearrangement links TRBV30 to TRBJ2-4, with D unresolved. This CDR3 has 13 amino acids. CDR1 GTSNPN and CDR2 SVGIG come from the germline V gene (reference sequence). Trimming pared 0 bases from V and 0 bases from J, leaving 3 bases between. The CDR3 protein is CAWSVVAKNIQYF. The DNA for the CDR3 is TGTGCCTGGAGTGTAGTAGCCAAAAACATTCAGTACTTC.

The rearrangement uses TRBV4-1 and TRBJ1-1, with D possibly TRBD1 on 6 matching bases. The germline V gene encodes CDR1 MGHRA and CDR2 YSYEKL. V was clipped by 4 bases and J by 6 bases, with 9 bases between them. The CDR3 is 12 residues long. The CDR3 bases are TGCGCCAGCAGCCGTCAGGGGTCTGAAGCTTTCTTT. Its protein is CASSRQGSEAFF.

The V call is TRBV9, the J call TRBJ2-7; D might be TRBD1 (5 bases). This CDR3 comprises 14 residues. Deletions cut 4 bases from V and 3 bases from J, with 14 bases between. In germline, CDR1 is SGDLS, CDR2 YYNGEE. The CDR3 reads CASSSRTTHYEQYF. For the CDR3, the DNA is TGTGCCAGCAGCTCCCGGACAACCCACTACGAGCAGTACTTC.

The rearrangement uses TRBV7-8 and TRBJ2-7; 7 nucleotides line up with TRBD1. Germline loops: CDR1 SGHVS, CDR2 FQNEAQ. The length of the CDR3 is 14 residues. V gave up 5 bases and J gave up 5 bases; unmatched junction bases: 9. CDR3 amino acids: CASSQITGDHEQYF. CDR3 in DNA: TGTGCCAGCAGCCAGATCACAGGGGACCACGAGCAGTACTTC.

This CDR3 reads CAWSTGPGYTF. CDR3 bases: TGTGCCTGGAGTACAGGGCCTGGCTACACCTTC. The chain uses TRBV30 and TRBJ1-2; tentatively, D is TRBD1 (6 bases). Germline assignment: CDR1 GTSNPN and CDR2 SVGIG (reference sequence). Trimming removed 2 bases at V and 7 bases at J, with 8 bases between. The CDR3 is 11 residues long.

The chain has TRBV11-3 and TRBJ2-3; D may be TRBD2 (5 bases). V was trimmed by 6 bases and J by 2 bases, leaving 9 bases between them. Germline loops: CDR1 SGHNT, CDR2 YENEEA. The CDR3 is 13 amino acids. The CDR3 is CASSLDYTDTQYF. DNA for the CDR3: TGTGCCAGCAGTCTCGACTACACAGATACGCAGTATTTT.

The genes are TRBV28 and TRBJ2-3, with 10 bases fitting TRBD2. Trimming at V came to 6 bases and at J to 2 bases, leaving 5 bases not matched to a gene. Germline V gives CDR1 MDHEN, CDR2 SYDVKM. The CDR3 is made up of 15 amino acids. The CDR3 protein is CASSQLAGNTDTQYF. The CDR3 DNA reads as TGTGCCAGCAGCCAACTAGCGGGGAACACAGATACGCAGTATTTT. The whole variable domain, remainder taken from reference TRBV28 and TRBJ2-3, is DVKVTQSSRYLVKRTGEKVFLECVQDMDHENMFWYRQDPGLGLRLIYFSYDVKMKEKGDIPEGYSVSREKKERFSLILESASTNQTSMYLCASSQLAGNTDTQYFGPGTRLTVL.

This chain connects TRBV12-5 to TRBJ2-3; D possibly matches TRBD1 or TRBD2 (6 bases each). This CDR3 is built from 17 residues. Germline CDR1 reads LGHNT; CDR2 reads FRNRAP. V lost 0 bases, J lost 1 base, and 14 bases lay in between. The CDR3 region is CASGLVLGASGTDTQYF. Here the CDR3 DNA reads TGTGCTAGTGGTTTGGTACTGGGGGCTAGCGGCACAGATACGCAGTATTTT. The complete variable domain, with remaining parts taken from reference TRBV12-5 and TRBJ2-3, reads DARVTQTPRHKVTEMGQEVTMRCQPILGHNTVFWYRQTMMQGLELLAYFRNRAPLDDSGMPKDRFSAEMPDATLATLKIQPSEPRDSAVYFCASGLVLGASGTDTQYFGPGTRLTVL.

The chain links TRBV27 to TRBJ2-4; TRBD2 aligns across 7 bases. The CDR3 is 14 residues long. Germline V CDR1 and CDR2: MNHEY, SMNVEV (reference sequence). Unmatched junction bases numbered 14, after V lost 3 bases and J lost 15 bases. The CDR3 coding sequence is TGTGCCAGCAGTTTCCATGGAAGGGAGGGTTTTCCGTACTTC. Translated: CASSFHGREGFPYF.